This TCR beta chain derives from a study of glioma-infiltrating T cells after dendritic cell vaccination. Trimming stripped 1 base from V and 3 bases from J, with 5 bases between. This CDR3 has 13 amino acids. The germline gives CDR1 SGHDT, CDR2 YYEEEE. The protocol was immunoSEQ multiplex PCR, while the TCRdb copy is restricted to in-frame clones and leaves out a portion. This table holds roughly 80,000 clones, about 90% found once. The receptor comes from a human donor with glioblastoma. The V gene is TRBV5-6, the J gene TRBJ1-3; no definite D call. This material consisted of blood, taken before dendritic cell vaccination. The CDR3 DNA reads TGTGCCAGCAGCTTGCGGGGTGGAAACACCATATATTTT. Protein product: CASSLRGGNTIYF.